This entry lists 10 T cell receptor beta chains sequenced from one sample in a study of T cell responses to AZD1222 COVID-19 vaccine. Profiling relied on immunoSEQ multiplex PCR, and the TCRdb table lists in-frame clones only, not all of them. This table has about 94,000 clones, 85% appearing once. Sequencing was performed on peripheral blood, taken 28 days after the second AZD1222 dose. Every receptor here comes from an adult who received the AZD1222 COVID-19 vaccine.

V is TRBV10-2 and J is TRBJ2-3; the match to TRBD2 covers 12 bases. Germline CDR1 reads WSHSY; CDR2 reads SAAADI. The CDR3 runs to 18 residues. V shed 6 bases, J shed 0 bases, and the junction held 10 bases outside the gene matches. The CDR3 here is CASREPPGLAGSTDTQYF. CDR3 DNA: TGCGCCAGCAGGGAGCCCCCGGGACTAGCGGGTAGCACAGATACGCAGTATTTT.

The rearrangement links TRBV15 to TRBJ1-5, with D unclear. The CDR3 covers 18 residues. Germline CDR1 LNHNV, CDR2 YYDKDF (reference sequence). V lost 5 bases, J lost 8 bases, and 28 bases lay in between. As DNA, the CDR3 is TGTGCCACCAGCTCAGACCGAGGCGGCTGGAACCGGGTAGAGCCCCAGCATTTT. Translation gives CATSSDRGGWNRVEPQHF.

This clone was seen once. This chain links TRBV19 with TRBJ1-2, with TRBD1 identical over 7 bases. Trimming removed 3 bases from V and 8 bases from J; junction bases left unmatched: 9. The CDR3 runs 14 residues. Germline V gives CDR1 LNHDA, CDR2 SQIVND (reference sequence). The DNA for the CDR3 is TGTGCCAGTAGTATTAGACAGGGCCTAAGCGGCTACACCTTC. Amino acids: CASSIRQGLSGYTF.

The rearrangement joins TRBV7-6 to TRBJ2-1, with 8 positions matching TRBD1. CDR1 is SGHVS and CDR2 is FNYEAQ in the germline V gene. The V and J ends lost 5 bases and 5 bases, in that order; junction bases with no gene match: 5. The CDR3 totals 14 residues. CDR3: CASSTRGRNNEQFF. CDR3 nucleotides: TGTGCCAGCAGCACCAGGGGGCGAAACAATGAGCAGTTCTTC.

There are a few counts of this clone. The CDR3 loop is CASSPGITGRGQAFF. The CDR3 DNA follows: TGTGCCAGTAGTCCCGGGATCACAGGTCGTGGACAAGCTTTCTTT. This chain connects TRBV19 to TRBJ1-1; TRBD1 might be the D (5 bases). Per the germline V gene, CDR1 is LNHDA and CDR2 is SQIVND (reference sequence). V lost 5 bases and J lost 9, with 22 bases in between. CDR3 length equals 15 residues.

This clone was observed a handful of times. This chain uses TRBV14 with TRBJ2-3; a weak D match, TRBD1 (5 bases). The CDR3 covers 17 residues. V lost 5 bases and J 2 bases, leaving 20 bases between the germline ends. Per germline, CDR1 SGHDN and CDR2 FVKESK. CDR3 nucleotides: TGTGCCAGCAGCTACCTCCCTGGGGCAGATACCACAGATACGCAGTATTTT. Encoded protein: CASSYLPGADTTDTQYF.

V usage is TRBV6-6 and J usage is TRBJ1-4; no definite D call. V lost 0 bases, J lost 3 bases, and 11 bases lay in between. The CDR3 runs 16 residues. Germline V gene sequence: CDR1 MNHNY, CDR2 SVGAGI (reference sequence). CDR3 bases: TGTGCCAGCAGTTACTCGTATAGGATTCCTAATGAAAAACTGTTTTTT. Amino acids: CASSYSYRIPNEKLFF.

V usage is TRBV18 and J usage is TRBJ1-4; TRBD1 might be the D (6 bases). Germline V gene data show CDR1 as KGHSH and CDR2 as LQKENI. Trimming took off 4 bases at V and 0 bases at J, with 12 bases between the two ends. The length of the CDR3 is 16 residues. The CDR3 is CASSQRQVATNEKLFF. Here the CDR3 DNA reads TGTGCCAGCTCACAACGACAGGTTGCAACTAATGAAAAACTGTTTTTT.

This clone was found once. V is TRBV5-1 and J is TRBJ1-3; the D gene is possibly TRBD1 (5 bases). Looked up from germline, CDR1 is SGHRS and CDR2 is YFSETQ. This CDR3 region has 13 residues. V shed 2 bases and J shed 3 bases, with 6 bases lying between them. The CDR3 coding sequence is TGCGCCAGCAGCTTCGGGGGTGGAAACACCATATATTTT. Amino acid sequence: CASSFGGGNTIYF.

The chain combines TRBV30 with TRBJ2-1; a possible D gene is TRBD2 (6 bases). Trimming pared 1 base from V and 2 bases from J, leaving 6 bases between. The length of the CDR3 is 13 residues. CDR1 and CDR2 from the germline V gene are GTSNPN and SVGIG (reference sequence). Here the CDR3 reads CAWSGGAYNEQFF. CDR3 in DNA: TGTGCCTGGAGTGGCGGGGCCTACAATGAGCAGTTCTTC.